This T cell receptor (beta chain) was recovered during a study of blood T cell repertoires in COVID-19. In the study overall: T cells, B-cell-depleted T cells, or PBMCs provided the cDNA or gDNA that served as material.

Under the authors' procedure: Nucleated cell number was recorded as an estimate derived from reference gene primer amplification. TCRdb keeps only in-frame clones here, not all; method: immunoSEQ multiplex PCR. That table gives V, J and clone size, and the DNA gave D and trimming. The sample lists roughly 240,000 clones; roughly four fifths were seen once. There are 13 residues in the CDR3. Trimming shortened V by 7 bases and J by 5 bases, and 17 bases separated the two germline ends. Germline lookup yields CDR1 SQVTM and CDR2 ANQGSEA. Recruits, aged about 18 to 89 years, lived in 20 to 30 US areas. A case of COVID-19 had been met by exposed participants within 2 weeks before study entry.

Sequencing was done on a sample of PBMCs or T cells enriched from blood (not recorded which). The rearrangement links TRBV29-1 to TRBJ1-1, with D possibly matching TRBD1 (5 bases). This receptor was taken from a woman aged 40 to 50 who had been exposed to COVID-19. The CDR3 DNA reads as TGCAGCGCCGGACATTCCTTGGGGACTGAAGCTTTCTTT. Protein sequence: CSAGHSLGTEAFF.